This T cell receptor (beta chain) was sequenced for a study of blood T cell repertoires in COVID-19. Repertoires were generated with immunoSEQ multiplex PCR, while TCRdb's copy carries only in-frame clones and drops some. The sample consists of around 250,000 clones, more than 75% of them appearing once. Germline lookup yields CDR1 ENHRY and CDR2 SYGVKD. CDR3 size: 15 residues. The junction had 12 bases not matched to a gene; V was cut back by 4 bases and J by 9 bases. The sequenced sample consisted of PBMCs or T cells enriched from blood (not recorded which). The clonotype was recovered from a woman aged 50 to 60 who had recovered from COVID-19. The chain carries TRBV10-3 and TRBJ1-2; 9 positions agree with TRBD1. The CDR3 DNA sequence: TGTGCCATCAGTGGTGGGACAGGGACCCTAGGGAGCTACACCTTC. Translated, it gives CAISGGTGTLGSYTF.